Listed below are T cell receptor beta chains from one sample, sequenced in a study of T cell responses to AZD1222 COVID-19 vaccine. Using immunoSEQ multiplex PCR, the repertoire was profiled, and TCRdb retains in-frame clones only, with some absent. The table lists around 71,000 clones, roughly 82% of them singletons, with 2.9% in the top ten. The sample here was peripheral blood, taken on day 0 of AZD1222 vaccination. The source of these receptors is an adult in good health. Both conserved end residues are part of each CDR3. A D gene is named only where the DNA matches it firmly. A row's size may be missing; if present it is once, few, many or a size class.

V gene: TRBV7-6; J gene: TRBJ2-1; D gene: TRBD2; clone size: .; CDR3 DNA: TGTGCCAGCAGCTTAGAGGCGGGAGGGTACAATGAGCAGTTCTTC; CDR3 protein: CASSLEAGGYNEQFF
V gene: TRBV5-5; J gene: TRBJ2-3; D gene: TRBD2; clone size: .; CDR3 DNA: TGTGCCAGCAGCTTATGGACTAGCGGCGCAGATACGCAGTATTTT; CDR3 protein: CASSLWTSGADTQYF
V gene: TRBV2; J gene: TRBJ1-2; D gene: TRBD1; clone size: .; CDR3 DNA: TGTGCCAGCAGTGGCCGGGACAGGGCCCTATATGGCTACACCTTC; CDR3 protein: CASSGRDRALYGYTF
V gene: TRBV5-6; J gene: TRBJ2-7; D gene: .; clone size: .; CDR3 DNA: TGTGCCAGCAGCTTTCAAGCCTCGGGGCAGTACTTC; CDR3 protein: CASSFQASGQYF
V gene: TRBV10-3; J gene: TRBJ2-7; D gene: .; clone size: .; CDR3 DNA: TGTGCCATCAGTGAGCCGGGACGGAACGTCTACGAGCAGTACTTC; CDR3 protein: CAISEPGRNVYEQYF
V gene: TRBV28; J gene: TRBJ1-1; D gene: .; clone size: .; CDR3 DNA: TGTGCCAGCAGTCCCCGGCCTTCAATCCAAAGGGGTGAAGCTTTCTTT; CDR3 protein: CASSPRPSIQRGEAFF
V gene: TRBV19; J gene: TRBJ1-4; D gene: .; clone size: .; CDR3 DNA: TGTGCCAGTAGTATTGATCAGGGGATCCATGAAAAACTGTTTTTT; CDR3 protein: CASSIDQGIHEKLFF
V gene: TRBV28; J gene: TRBJ2-7; D gene: .; clone size: .; CDR3 DNA: TGTGCCAGCACAGGGGGAGTGGGAGGCTACGAGCAGTACTTC; CDR3 protein: CASTGGVGGYEQYF
V gene: TRBV4-3; J gene: TRBJ1-4; D gene: .; clone size: .; CDR3 DNA: TGCGCCAGCAGCCCTCTGACAATCGCGGATGAAAAACTGTTTTTT; CDR3 protein: CASSPLTIADEKLFF
V gene: TRBV6-5; J gene: TRBJ1-2; D gene: TRBD1; clone size: .; CDR3 DNA: TGTGCCAGCAGTTACGGGGTACAGGGGACTAGTGGCTACACCTTC; CDR3 protein: CASSYGVQGTSGYTF
V gene: TRBV7-9; J gene: TRBJ2-1; D gene: TRBD2; clone size: .; CDR3 DNA: TGTGCCAGCAGCCAACGGACTAGCGGGAGGGCCTCGTACAATGAGCAGTTCTTC; CDR3 protein: CASSQRTSGRASYNEQFF
V gene: TRBV11-2; J gene: TRBJ2-2; D gene: TRBD1; clone size: .; CDR3 DNA: TGTGCCAGCAGCCCCACAGGGGCCGGGGAGCTGTTTTTT; CDR3 protein: CASSPTGAGELFF
V gene: TRBV13; J gene: TRBJ2-1; D gene: TRBD1; clone size: .; CDR3 DNA: TGTGCCAGCAGCACCTCGGACAGGGCCTCCTACAATGAGCAGTTCTTC; CDR3 protein: CASSTSDRASYNEQFF
V gene: TRBV18; J gene: TRBJ2-7; D gene: TRBD2; clone size: .; CDR3 DNA: TGTGCCAGCTCAGTGGAGCGGGATCTTGAGCAGTACTTC; CDR3 protein: CASSVERDLEQYF
V gene: TRBV5-1; J gene: TRBJ2-5; D gene: .; clone size: once; CDR3 DNA: TGCGCCAGCAGCTTGGAGGGGGGAAGGGAGACCCAGTACTTC; CDR3 protein: CASSLEGGRETQYF
V gene: TRBV4-1; J gene: TRBJ2-7; D gene: TRBD2; clone size: few; CDR3 DNA: TGCGCCAGCAGCCAACAGGACCAGCGGGACGGCTACGAGCAGTACTTC; CDR3 protein: CASSQQDQRDGYEQYF
V gene: TRBV5-6; J gene: TRBJ1-2; D gene: .; clone size: .; CDR3 DNA: TGTGCCAGCAGCTTGGCGCTTGGGGATTTTGGCTACACCTTC; CDR3 protein: CASSLALGDFGYTF
V gene: TRBV27; J gene: TRBJ1-4; D gene: .; clone size: .; CDR3 DNA: TGTGCCAGCAGTTTATCAGGGGTTGTTGAAAAACTGTTTTTT; CDR3 protein: CASSLSGVVEKLFF
V gene: TRBV11-2; J gene: TRBJ1-5; D gene: .; clone size: .; CDR3 DNA: TGTGCCAGCAGCCCGGTGGTGGGGCCCCAGCATTTT; CDR3 protein: CASSPVVGPQHF
V gene: TRBV6-2/TRBV6-3; J gene: TRBJ2-1; D gene: TRBD1; clone size: .; CDR3 DNA: TGTGCCAGCAGCCCCCAGACAGGGACTGAGCAGTTCTTC; CDR3 protein: CASSPQTGTEQFF
V gene: TRBV9; J gene: TRBJ1-1; D gene: .; clone size: .; CDR3 DNA: TGTGCCAGCGGAACACAGGTGAACACTGAAGCTTTCTTT; CDR3 protein: CASGTQVNTEAFF
V gene: TRBV30; J gene: TRBJ1-2; D gene: TRBD1; clone size: .; CDR3 DNA: TGTGCCTGGAGTTCCGGGACAGGCATCTATGGCTACACCTTC; CDR3 protein: CAWSSGTGIYGYTF
V gene: TRBV4-3; J gene: TRBJ1-4; D gene: TRBD1; clone size: .; CDR3 DNA: TGCGCCAGCAGCCAAGGGACAGGACCTAATGAAAAACTGTTTTTT; CDR3 protein: CASSQGTGPNEKLFF
V gene: TRBV3-1/TRBV3-2; J gene: TRBJ1-2; D gene: .; clone size: .; CDR3 DNA: TGTGCCAGCAGCCAAGAGGGCGGGGTGGTAGGCTACACCTTC; CDR3 protein: CASSQEGGVVGYTF
V gene: TRBV27; J gene: TRBJ2-7; D gene: TRBD2; clone size: .; CDR3 DNA: TGTGCCAGCAGCTGGGGACTAGGTTACGAGCAGTACTTC; CDR3 protein: CASSWGLGYEQYF
V gene: TRBV27; J gene: TRBJ1-2; D gene: .; clone size: .; CDR3 DNA: TGTGCCAGCAGTCCCACAGGGAACAATGGCTACACCTTC; CDR3 protein: CASSPTGNNGYTF
V gene: TRBV7-2; J gene: TRBJ2-1; D gene: .; clone size: .; CDR3 DNA: TGTGCCAGCAGCTTAGCGCTAGCCGGGGGAGGTGAGCAGTTCTTC; CDR3 protein: CASSLALAGGGEQFF
V gene: TRBV6-1; J gene: TRBJ2-5; D gene: TRBD2; clone size: .; CDR3 DNA: TGTGCCAGCAGTGAAACTCTGCTAGCGGGACCCCCAGAGACCCAGTACTTC; CDR3 protein: CASSETLLAGPPETQYF
V gene: TRBV19; J gene: TRBJ1-1; D gene: .; clone size: .; CDR3 DNA: TGTGCCAGTTGTATGCGGGCAGCGGCCACTGAAGCTTTCTTT; CDR3 protein: CASCMRAAATEAFF
V gene: TRBV6-5; J gene: TRBJ1-5; D gene: TRBD1; clone size: .; CDR3 DNA: TGTGCCAGCAGTCGGACAGGGGCAAGCAATCAGCCCCAGCATTTT; CDR3 protein: CASSRTGASNQPQHF
V gene: TRBV7-9; J gene: TRBJ2-1; D gene: TRBD1; clone size: .; CDR3 DNA: TGTGCCAGCACTGACTGGGGACGGACAGGGGAGAATGAGCAGTTCTTC; CDR3 protein: CASTDWGRTGENEQFF
V gene: TRBV2; J gene: TRBJ1-2; D gene: TRBD1; clone size: .; CDR3 DNA: TGTGCCACCGCGGACAGGAGTTATAACTATGGCTACACCTTC; CDR3 protein: CATADRSYNYGYTF
V gene: TRBV5-8; J gene: TRBJ2-7; D gene: .; clone size: .; CDR3 DNA: TGTGCCAGCAGCTTGGCCGGGCTCTACGAGCAGTACTTC; CDR3 protein: CASSLAGLYEQYF
V gene: TRBV4-3; J gene: TRBJ2-1; D gene: .; clone size: .; CDR3 DNA: TGCGCCAGCAGCCAAGGAACCACCGGGGCGGAGCAGTTCTTC; CDR3 protein: CASSQGTTGAEQFF
V gene: TRBV12-3/TRBV12-4; J gene: TRBJ1-2; D gene: .; clone size: .; CDR3 DNA: TGTGCCAGCGGTGAGGGGGACTATGGCTACACCTTC; CDR3 protein: CASGEGDYGYTF
V gene: TRBV2; J gene: TRBJ1-2; D gene: TRBD1; clone size: .; CDR3 DNA: TGTGCCAGCAGAGCGGACAGGGTGAATGGCTACACCTTC; CDR3 protein: CASRADRVNGYTF
V gene: TRBV10-2; J gene: TRBJ2-5; D gene: .; clone size: .; CDR3 DNA: TGCTTCCTGGACATTACGGAGACCCAGTACTTC; CDR3 protein: CFLDITETQYF